These T cell receptor beta chains were read from a single sample in a study of blood T cell repertoires in COVID-19. Sequencing used immunoSEQ multiplex PCR; TCRdb keeps in-frame clones, though not all of them. The sample shows about 240,000 clones, more than 75% of them seen only once. The sequenced sample consisted of PBMCs or T cells enriched from blood (not recorded which). The receptors derive from a woman in her thirties or forties with acute COVID-19. Each CDR3 is given with its conserved first and last residue. A D gene is named only where the DNA matches it firmly. Clone size is stated in some rows and not others, as once, few, many or a class when expanded.

clone size	D gene	J gene	V gene	CDR3 protein	CDR3 DNA
NA	NA	TRBJ1-5	TRBV7-2	CASSQRAGSGQPQHF	TGTGCCAGCAGCCAACGGGCGGGGTCTGGCCAGCCCCAGCATTTT
NA	NA	TRBJ2-5	TRBV20-1	CSASNRGKEAQYF	TGCAGTGCTAGTAACAGAGGGAAAGAGGCCCAGTACTTC
NA	NA	TRBJ2-1	TRBV5-1	CASSRQGSEQFF	TGCGCCAGCAGCAGGCAGGGGTCTGAGCAGTTCTTC
NA	NA	TRBJ1-1	TRBV12-3/TRBV12-4	CASSPPGGRAFF	TGTGCCAGCAGTCCCCCGGGGGGAAGAGCTTTCTTT
NA	TRBD1	TRBJ1-6	TRBV28	CASRRSDTGGTGSPLHF	TGTGCCAGCCGAAGATCCGATACAGGGGGCACCGGTTCACCCCTCCACTTT
NA	TRBD2	TRBJ2-2	TRBV18	CASSPPGLAGRTGELFF	TGTGCCAGCTCACCACCGGGACTAGCGGGACGCACCGGGGAGCTGTTTTTT
NA	NA	TRBJ2-1	TRBV29-1	CSVELKGEYEQFF	TGCAGCGTTGAACTAAAGGGAGAGTATGAGCAGTTCTTC
NA	NA	TRBJ2-6	TRBV7-9	CASSSKDSMSSGANVLTF	TGTGCCAGCAGCTCTAAAGACAGTATGAGCTCTGGGGCCAACGTCCTGACTTTC
NA	TRBD1	TRBJ2-5	TRBV30	CAWTGGSETQYF	TGTGCCTGGACAGGGGGCTCAGAGACCCAGTACTTC
NA	NA	TRBJ2-7	TRBV13	CASSLEQNYEQYF	TGTGCCAGCAGCTTAGAACAAAACTACGAGCAGTACTTC
NA	NA	TRBJ2-2	TRBV14	CASSPFNTGELFF	TGTGCCAGCAGCCCGTTTAACACCGGGGAGCTGTTTTTT
NA	TRBD2	TRBJ2-1	TRBV5-1	CASSTRLAGVSDNEQFF	TGCGCCAGCAGCACGAGACTAGCGGGAGTATCTGACAATGAGCAGTTCTTC
once	TRBD1	TRBJ2-7	TRBV6-2/TRBV6-3	CASSYRGPYEQYF	TGTGCCAGCAGTTACAGGGGGCCCTACGAGCAGTACTTC
NA	NA	TRBJ1-1	TRBV29-1	CSVEGIGGTTEAFF	TGCAGCGTTGAAGGGATAGGGGGTACCACTGAAGCTTTCTTT
NA	TRBD1	TRBJ2-1	TRBV5-4	CASSSTGQGNNEQFF	TGTGCCAGCAGCTCAACGGGACAGGGGAACAATGAGCAGTTCTTC
NA	TRBD1	TRBJ2-2	TRBV19	CASSSDRYTGELFF	TGTGCCAGTAGTTCGGACAGGTACACCGGGGAGCTGTTTTTT
NA	TRBD2	TRBJ2-2	TRBV6-1	CASSEAPGLPQFSTGELFF	TGTGCCAGCAGTGAGGCACCGGGACTACCTCAGTTTAGCACCGGGGAGCTGTTTTTT
NA	NA	TRBJ2-5	TRBV12-3/TRBV12-4	CASSLWPQETQYF	TGTGCCAGCAGTTTATGGCCACAAGAGACCCAGTACTTC
NA	TRBD2	TRBJ2-5	TRBV6-5	CASSYLSAGVGETQYF	TGTGCCAGCAGTTACTTATCAGCGGGAGTTGGGGAGACCCAGTACTTC
NA	NA	TRBJ2-6	TRBV4-2	CASSQDGAAGANVLTF	TGTGCCAGCAGCCAAGATGGGGCAGCTGGGGCCAACGTCCTGACTTTC
NA	TRBD2	TRBJ2-1	TRBV14	CASSQVAGGPFNEQFF	TGTGCCAGCAGCCAAGTTGCGGGAGGGCCGTTCAATGAGCAGTTCTTC
NA	TRBD2	TRBJ2-1	TRBV5-1	CASSLGTSGISYNEQFF	TGCGCCAGCAGTTTAGGGACTAGCGGGATCTCCTACAATGAGCAGTTCTTC
NA	NA	TRBJ2-1	TRBV11-2	CASSPAEGEQFF	TGTGCCAGCAGCCCCGCGGAGGGTGAGCAGTTCTTC
NA	NA	TRBJ2-2	TRBV2	CASSASSVVVPGELFF	TGTGCCAGCAGTGCGTCCTCGGTGGTCGTTCCGGGGGAGCTGTTTTTT
NA	TRBD2	TRBJ2-5	TRBV5-1	CASSFGPTSGQETQYF	TGCGCCAGCAGCTTTGGACCTACTAGCGGGCAAGAGACCCAGTACTTC
NA	NA	TRBJ2-7	TRBV5-1	CASSLGQNSYEQYF	TGCGCCAGCAGCTTGGGTCAGAACTCCTACGAGCAGTACTTC
NA	NA	TRBJ2-2	TRBV19	CASRKDTNTGELFF	TGTGCCAGTAGAAAGGACACGAACACCGGGGAGCTGTTTTTT
NA	TRBD2	TRBJ2-7	TRBV6-6	CASSREREQPYEQYF	TGTGCCAGCAGTCGAGAGCGGGAGCAGCCCTACGAGCAGTACTTC
few	NA	TRBJ1-2	TRBV4-1	CASSQGGSLGYGYTF	TGCGCCAGCAGCCAAGGCGGGTCCCTAGGCTATGGCTACACCTTC